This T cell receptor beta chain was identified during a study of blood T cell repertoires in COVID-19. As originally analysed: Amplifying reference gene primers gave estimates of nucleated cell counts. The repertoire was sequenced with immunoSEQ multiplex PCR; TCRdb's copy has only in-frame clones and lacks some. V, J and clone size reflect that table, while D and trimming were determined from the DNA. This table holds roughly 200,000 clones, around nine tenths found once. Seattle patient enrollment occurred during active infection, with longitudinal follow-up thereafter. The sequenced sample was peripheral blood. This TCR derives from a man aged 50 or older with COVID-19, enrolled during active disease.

Here the CDR3 reads CASSVGWQYNEQFF. In nucleotides, the CDR3 is TGTGCCAGCAGCGTAGGGTGGCAGTACAATGAGCAGTTCTTC. The chain uses TRBV9 and TRBJ2-1; no clear D. Trimming took 0 bases from V and 4 from J, leaving 8 bases between them. This CDR3 region has 14 residues. CDR1 is SGDLS and CDR2 is YYNGEE in the germline V gene.